Described below is a single T cell receptor beta chain sequence and its context. Its antigen is still unknown. Base quality data are lacking; no much larger clone is found one base away. Libraries were prepared through 5' RACE. Instrument used: NextSeq 500. The TCR library protocol attached a unique molecular identifier to each TCR cDNA molecule to allow correction of PCR and sequencing errors. In the paper's pipeline: Decombinator tools were used for TCR identification, UMI-based error correction and CDR3 extraction. Expanded TCRs were defined as those above a frequency of 2 per 1,000, corresponding to the top 1% of the tumor frequency distribution. Renyi diversity was calculated using the R vegan package after each repertoire was subsampled 100 times to 5,000 TCRs. CDR3 similarity networks were constructed using string-kernel similarity of amino acid triplets, with links drawn between CDR3s whose pairwise similarity was above 0.82. TCRdb redid the processing of the public reads, applying fastp at Q25 and MiXCR, and retained in-frame beta chains. Each CDR3 protein gets just one entry, which takes the most common genes and DNA from the rows behind it. V and J calls and clone size were set by TCRdb, not the authors. The sample profile shows some 17,000 distinct CDR3 sequences; about a fifth of them were found once. In total, the top ten clones hold under 20% of the sample.

The meaning of the sample's time point label: sample taken at primary tumor resection. Without any cell sorting, TCR sequencing was performed on whole RNA extracted either from tumor and nontumor lung tissue or from cryopreserved PBMC samples. Donors were over 60 patients with early-stage, untreated non-small cell lung cancer from the lung TRACERx cohort. Only patients with enough RNA available from two or more tumor regions were chosen for TCR sequencing. The data were taken from a study of spatial heterogeneity in lung cancer (dated by TCRdb to about 2019). Concerning the study at large: Beta-chain transcripts were consistently detected in greater numbers than alpha-chain transcripts, which likely reflects a higher abundance of beta-chain transcripts. In the raw uncorrected reads, each unique combination of TCR and UMI appeared on average more than ten times. In non-small cell lung cancer, the study quantitatively compared TCR alpha and beta repertoires across several tumor regions, matched nontumor lung, and blood. TCR repertoire features were related to nonsynonymous mutation counts determined by whole-exome sequencing of tumor tissue. At surgery, over 200 tumor regions, roughly 63 matched nontumor lung samples and 56 PBMC samples were TCR-sequenced for both alpha and beta chains.

General findings and caveats noted by the study authors: Ubiquitous expanded tumor TCRs showed up in blood more often at tumor resection than at routine follow-up. Confirming at a functional level the hypothesis that regional TCRs recognize regional mutations was considered to require additional single-cell paired TCR alpha and beta sequencing.

Ends trimmed: V by 3 bases, J by 6 bases; bases unmatched to a gene: 8. From a lookup of the germline V gene, CDR1 and CDR2 are SGHRS and YFSETQ. The CDR3 holds 15 amino acids from the cysteine to the phenylalanine. The CDR3 DNA has 45 bases and is translated from base 1. The sequences come from PBMCs, collected at surgery. The sequence came from a female donor with early-stage non-small cell lung cancer. This receptor chain uses TRBV5-1 and TRBJ2-7; 11 middle bases align to TRBD2. CDR3 loop: CASSWGLAGGPEQYF. The nucleotides are TGCGCCAGCAGCTGGGGCCTAGCGGGAGGCCCCGAGCAGTACTTC. The reference TRBV5-1 and TRBJ2-7 proteins fill in what lies around the CDR3, so the full variable domain reads KAGVTQTPRYLIKTRGQQVTLSCSPISGHRSVSWYQQTPGQGLQFLFEYFSETQRNKGNFPGRFSGRQFSNSRSEMNVSTLELGDSALYLCASSWGLAGGPEQYFGPGTRLTVT.